A selection of T cell receptor beta chains follows, all from one sample in a study of control samples from healthy donors and cancer patients. The method was immunoSEQ multiplex PCR; TCRdb's version includes in-frame clones alone and lacks a portion of them. The sample includes under 200,000 clones, 91% seen only once; the top ten take 1.5%. Sequencing used blood. The receptors shown here come from a woman in her thirties in good health. Both conserved end residues are part of each CDR3. Each record gives: V gene, J gene, D gene, CDR3 protein. The D gene is left open where the match is weak.

>TRBV7-2|TRBJ2-7|TRBD2
CASSFLAGAVEQYF
>TRBV11-2|TRBJ2-5|TRBD2
CASSAGTGQREGETQYF
>TRBV18|TRBJ1-1|.
CASSPRGITEAFF
>TRBV2|TRBJ2-5|TRBD2
CARRGTRGGAKTQYF
>TRBV9|TRBJ1-1|.
CASSVAGDTEAFF
>TRBV5-6|TRBJ1-1|.
CASSLVAFF
>TRBV5-1|TRBJ2-1|TRBD2
CASSLGLAGGNEQFF
>TRBV18|TRBJ2-1|.
CASSPGGAGNEQFF
>TRBV6-7|TRBJ2-2|TRBD2
CASSYSSGGDTGELFF
>TRBV19|TRBJ2-7|TRBD2
CASSALTSGGAGSYEQYF
>TRBV6-5|TRBJ1-2|TRBD1
CASSRDSYGYTF
>TRBV27|TRBJ2-1|TRBD1
CASSLGTGVYNEQFF
>TRBV4-1|TRBJ2-7|TRBD2
CASSQPGGSSYEQYF
>TRBV19|TRBJ2-1|TRBD2
CASGLAGGTYSYNEQFF
>TRBV28|TRBJ1-5|.
CASSWLSNQPQHF
>TRBV5-1|TRBJ1-2|TRBD1
CASRPGTVYGYTF
>TRBV3-1/TRBV3-2|TRBJ2-7|.
CASSQDWGGGDRSSYEQYF
>TRBV6-1|TRBJ1-6|TRBD1
CASSDPGQNSPLHF
>TRBV2|TRBJ2-7|TRBD2
CASRVRGSSYEQYF
>TRBV3-1/TRBV3-2|TRBJ2-3|.
CASSQDRTDTQYF
>TRBV19|TRBJ2-5|.
CASSTSRVGGTQYF
>TRBV11-3|TRBJ1-1|.
CASSLEGENTEAFF
>TRBV7-9|TRBJ2-4|TRBD1
CASSRDRDVGIQYF
>TRBV11-2|TRBJ2-5|.
CASSLDRGLVQETQYF
>TRBV9|TRBJ2-7|TRBD1
CASSVLGQGAGEQYF
>TRBV4-2|TRBJ1-2|.
CASSQESTGGYTF
>TRBV10-3|TRBJ2-7|.
CAIVDEQYF
>TRBV27|TRBJ1-2|TRBD1
CASSQQGARGYTF
>TRBV4-1|TRBJ1-2|.
CASRAGWGTNYGYTF
>TRBV27|TRBJ1-2|TRBD1
CASSFTGGGYTF
>TRBV11-2|TRBJ2-7|TRBD1
CASSLGRTGVEQYF
>TRBV7-2|TRBJ2-7|TRBD2
CASSLGLAGFYEQYF
>TRBV7-3|TRBJ2-5|TRBD2
CASSFSGGPQETQYF
>TRBV5-5|TRBJ2-5|TRBD2
CASSLARTSGGRGETQYF
>TRBV5-1|TRBJ1-2|.
CASSLTGQNGYTF
>TRBV12-3/TRBV12-4|TRBJ1-2|.
CASSLRGHGYTF
>TRBV7-9|TRBJ2-1|.
CASSPDGSYNEQFF
>TRBV21-1|TRBJ1-5|.
CASSPIRHSFSNQPQHF
>TRBV6-6|TRBJ1-1|TRBD1
CASGTGMTNTEAFF
>TRBV4-3|TRBJ2-7|.
CASSHGQRPYEQYF
>TRBV5-6|TRBJ1-1|.
CASRGGRNTEAFF
>TRBV24-1|TRBJ2-5|TRBD1
CATSDSGQGETQYF
>TRBV6-2/TRBV6-3|TRBJ1-5|.
CASSPRDSNQPQHF
>TRBV5-6|TRBJ2-7|.
CASSLWGAGGSYEQYF